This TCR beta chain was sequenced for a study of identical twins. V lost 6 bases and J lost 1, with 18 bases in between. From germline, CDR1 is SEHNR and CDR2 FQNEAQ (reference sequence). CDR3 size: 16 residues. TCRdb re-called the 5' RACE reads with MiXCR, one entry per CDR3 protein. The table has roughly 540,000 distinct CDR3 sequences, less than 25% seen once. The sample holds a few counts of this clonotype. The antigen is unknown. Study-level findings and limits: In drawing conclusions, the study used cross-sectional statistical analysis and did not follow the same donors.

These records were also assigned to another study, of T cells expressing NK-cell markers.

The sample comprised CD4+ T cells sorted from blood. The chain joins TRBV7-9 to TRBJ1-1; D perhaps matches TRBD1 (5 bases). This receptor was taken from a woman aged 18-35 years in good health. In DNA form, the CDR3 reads TGTGCCAGCAGTCCAGGGAGGGGCGGCAAGAACACTGAAGCTTTCTTT. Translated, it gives CASSPGRGGKNTEAFF.